What follows is one T cell receptor beta chain and its context. The sample comes from a study of spatial heterogeneity in lung cancer. Documented time point: sample taken at primary tumor resection. In each case, whole RNA from tumor, nontumor lung or frozen PBMC was sequenced unsorted. CDR3 length: 14 residues. The V end lost 3 bases, the J end lost 1 base, and 10 bases lay between the germline ends. Germline CDR1 and CDR2: DFQATT and SNEGSKA (reference sequence). TCRdb reprocessed the 5' RACE reads via MiXCR and lists one record per CDR3 protein. The table shows 50,000 to 65,000 distinct CDR3 sequences, with 8% to 9% occurring only once.

This chain joins TRBV20-1 and TRBJ1-5; D might be TRBD1 (6 bases). This receptor was identified in a female donor with early-stage non-small cell lung cancer. Sequencing used PBMCs, obtained at surgery. CDR3 protein: CSASQGPSNQPQHF. CDR3 coding DNA: TGCAGTGCTAGTCAGGGGCCGAGCAATCAGCCCCAGCATTTT.